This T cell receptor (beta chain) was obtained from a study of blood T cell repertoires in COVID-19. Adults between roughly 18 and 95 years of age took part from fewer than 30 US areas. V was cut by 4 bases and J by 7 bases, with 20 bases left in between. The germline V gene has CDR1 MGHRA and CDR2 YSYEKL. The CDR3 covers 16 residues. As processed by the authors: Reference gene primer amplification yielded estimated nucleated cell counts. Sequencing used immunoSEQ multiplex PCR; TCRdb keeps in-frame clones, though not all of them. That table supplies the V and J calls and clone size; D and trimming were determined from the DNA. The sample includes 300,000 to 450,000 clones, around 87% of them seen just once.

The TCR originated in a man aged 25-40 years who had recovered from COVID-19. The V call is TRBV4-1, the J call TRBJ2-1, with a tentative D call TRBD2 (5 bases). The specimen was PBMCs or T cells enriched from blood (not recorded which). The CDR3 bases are TGCGCCAGCAGCCGACCCCGGGGAAAACCGGGGAATGAGCAGTTCTTC. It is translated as CASSRPRGKPGNEQFF.